These 4 T cell receptor beta chains share one sample of origin, sequenced in a study of OX40 agonist ivuxolimab in advanced cancers. The library was prepared using the immunoSEQ multiplex PCR assay. The source is immuneACCESS, and TCRdb retained only in-frame sequences with V and J called. Part of the clones is not carried over; for the studies checked, unresolved V genes explain less than half of this, and the remainder is unexplained. The sample table holds 20,000 to 25,000 clones, of which less than 90% were seen once. Around 52% of the sample is held by the ten biggest clonotypes. Material: CD4+ or CD8+ T cells sorted from blood, obtained in a trial of the OX40 agonist ivuxolimab. The receptors were gathered from an adult with an advanced solid tumor such as melanoma, head and neck, liver or kidney cancer.

By proportion, this clone is hyperexpanded. The rearrangement uses TRBV2 and TRBJ2-7; TRBD1 aligns across 7 bases. The trim removed 6 bases at V and 4 bases at J, leaving 18 bases unmatched. The CDR3 length is 17 residues. Germline CDR1 reads SNHLY; CDR2 reads FYNNEI. CDR3 bases: TGTGCCAGCAGCGAGTTCGAAAGCCCCGGGACAGAATACGAGCAGTACTTC. It is translated as CASSEFESPGTEYEQYF.

Within the sample, this clone is large. The rearrangement joins TRBV28 to TRBJ2-7; no clear D. Germline V gives CDR1 MDHEN, CDR2 SYDVKM. Trimming took 3 bases from V and 4 from J, leaving 7 bases between them. This CDR3 spans 12 amino acids. CDR3 loop: CASSFVPYEQYF. As DNA, the CDR3 is TGTGCCAGCAGTTTTGTTCCTTACGAGCAGTACTTC.

The rearrangement joins TRBV11-3 to TRBJ1-4; no clear D. Germline V gene data show CDR1 as SGHNT and CDR2 as YENEEA. Trimming left V 5 bases short and J 10 bases short, with 11 bases between. This CDR3 has 12 residues. CDR3 DNA sequence: TGTGCCAGCAGCCCCGGGGATGGAAAACTGTTTTTT. Encoded protein: CASSPGDGKLFF. Full variable domain (outside the CDR3, taken from reference TRBV11-3 and TRBJ1-4): EAGVVQSPRYKIIEKKQPVAFWCNPISGHNTLYWYLQNLGQGPELLIRYENEEAVDDSQLPKDRFSAERLKGVDSTLKIQPAELGDSAVYLCASSPGDGKLFFGSGTQLSVL.

V is TRBV16 and J is TRBJ1-4; no reliable D call. CDR1 KGHSY and CDR2 FQNENV come from the germline V gene. This CDR3 is 15 amino acids long. The V end was cut by 3 bases, the J end by 4 bases, with 12 bases between. CDR3 amino acids: CASSHPEAGNEKLFF. CDR3 in DNA: TGTGCCAGCAGCCATCCGGAGGCGGGTAATGAAAAACTGTTTTTT.